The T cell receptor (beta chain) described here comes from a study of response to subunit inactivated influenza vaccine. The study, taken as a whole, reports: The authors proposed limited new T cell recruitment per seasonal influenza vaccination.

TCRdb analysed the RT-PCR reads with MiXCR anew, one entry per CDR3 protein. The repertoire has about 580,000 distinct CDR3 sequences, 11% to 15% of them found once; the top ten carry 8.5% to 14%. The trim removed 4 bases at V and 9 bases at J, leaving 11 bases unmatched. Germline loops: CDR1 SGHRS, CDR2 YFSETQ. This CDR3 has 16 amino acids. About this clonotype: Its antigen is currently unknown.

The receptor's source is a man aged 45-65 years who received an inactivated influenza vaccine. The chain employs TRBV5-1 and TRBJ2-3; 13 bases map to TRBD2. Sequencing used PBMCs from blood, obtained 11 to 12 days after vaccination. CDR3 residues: CASSPRGLAGMGTQYF. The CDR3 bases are TGCGCCAGCAGCCCCCGGGGACTAGCGGGAATGGGAACGCAGTATTTT.